This T cell receptor (beta chain) comes out of a study of a mutant IDH1 vaccine in newly diagnosed glioma. Across the whole study: Following radiotherapy alone, or alongside temozolomide cycles, vaccination was started after an interval of 4-6 weeks. Receipt of radiotherapy, temozolomide, or both preceded the study, and most received both.

Only in-frame clones appear in the TCRdb table, and some are missing; sequencing was by immunoSEQ multiplex PCR. The sample carries approximately 37,000 clones, less than 85% recorded once. The CDR3 has 13 amino acids. V was trimmed by 6 bases and J by 1 base, leaving 10 bases between them. The V gene's germline CDR1 is SNHLY and CDR2 FYNNEI. As to time point: week 47, end of study. Each dose of the vaccine consisted of 300 ug of mutant IDH1 20-mer peptide, with topical imiquimod. A note on this clone: As yet, its antigen is unknown.

Source: PBMCs, taken from a glioma patient whose treatment included an IDH1 peptide vaccine. This TCR came from a man younger than 35 with glioma. Some clones in this sample may be carry-over from other donors' samples. The chain carries TRBV2 and TRBJ2-7; D unclear. CDR3 sequence: CASRVTSSYEQYF. The CDR3 DNA reads as TGTGCCAGCAGGGTTACTTCGTCCTACGAGCAGTACTTC.